The T cell receptor beta chain under discussion was sequenced for a study of T cells in Graves' hyperthyroidism and ophthalmopathy. CDR1 LNHDA and CDR2 SQIVND come from the germline V gene (reference sequence). V gave up 11 bases and J gave up 0 bases, with 13 bases separating them. The CDR3 covers 13 residues. Amplification of TCR beta CDR3 regions used RNA as the template. With the HTBI primer set, the TCR CDR3 went through a first round of RT-PCR. Via MiXCR, TCRdb re-called the multiplex PCR reads, giving one row per CDR3 protein. The top ten hold around a third of the sample, which has 350,000 to 450,000 distinct CDR3 sequences, 15% to 20% seen once. General study points: Ophthalmopathy could be told apart from stable hyperthyroidism with a 13 V-J model. The blood repertoire included most of the expanded thyroid clonotypes above 0.001. For ophthalmopathy, model prediction preceded onset by a median about 6.2 months.

Comment on this clonotype: The antigen is undetermined.

This receptor was taken from a woman in her twenties or thirties with Graves' hyperthyroidism that later progressed to Graves' ophthalmopathy. The chain combines TRBV19 with TRBJ1-1; tentatively, D is TRBD1 (5 bases). The sample comprised blood. CDR3: CASSKGLNTEAFF. As DNA, the CDR3 is TGTGCCTCGAGTAAGGGGTTGAACACTGAAGCTTTCTTT.